The 20 T cell receptor beta chains below all came from one sample that was sequenced in a study of blood T cells in healthy people across ages. Primed by a sample-barcoded 5' primer and a J-beta primer mix, a second PCR proceeded for roughly 7 to 11 cycles. A single record per CDR3 protein comes from TCRdb applying MiXCR to the 5' RACE reads. The table records 750,000 to 850,000 distinct CDR3 sequences, roughly 25% of them present only once. These data also featured in a second study, about T cells of mothers and their children.

The sample taken for sequencing was blood. The receptors come from a boy between 10 and 17 years old in good health.

The sample holds a few counts of this clonotype. The chain uses TRBV12-3 or TRBV12-4 and TRBJ2-3; TRBD2 agrees at 8 bases. Germline trimming cut 7 bases from V and 0 bases from J; bases unmatched to any gene: 9. The CDR3 totals 16 residues. The CDR3 nucleotides are TGTGCCAGCAATCCGGGACTAGTGACTAGCACAGATACGCAGTATTTT. Protein product: CASNPGLVTSTDTQYF.

This chain uses TRBV29-1 with TRBJ2-7; D gene uncertain. The CDR3 is 12 amino acids. Looked up from germline, CDR1 is SQVTM and CDR2 is ANQGSEA. Deletions cut 4 bases from V and 3 bases from J, with 10 bases between. The CDR3 nucleotides read TGCAGCGTTGTTGCCAGCCACTACGAGCAGTACTTC. It specifies CSVVASHYEQYF.

The V call is TRBV19, the J call TRBJ2-7; no clear D gene. V lost 1 base, J lost 8 bases, and 18 bases lay in between. The CDR3 has 15 amino acids. Germline CDR1 is LNHDA and CDR2 is SQIVND (reference sequence). The CDR3 DNA reads TGTGCCAGTAGTATAGGTCGAGACACGGGTCGGAAGCAGTACTTC. It translates to CASSIGRDTGRKQYF.

This clonotype turned up a few times. The chain combines TRBV29-1 with TRBJ2-1, with D perhaps matching TRBD1 or TRBD2 (6 bases each). Matching the DNA end better, TRBJ2-7 makes the J call doubtful. The CDR3 covers 14 residues. CDR1 SQVTM and CDR2 ANQGSEA come from the germline V gene. CDR3 nucleotide sequence: TGCAGCGCGGGCCTCAGGGGAGGATCCTACGAGCAGTACTTC. This gives the protein CSAGLRGGSYEQYF.

The rearrangement joins TRBV4-1 to TRBJ2-7, with D tentatively TRBD1 (5 bases). This CDR3 comprises 15 residues. Per the germline V gene, CDR1 is MGHRA and CDR2 is YSYEKL. Deletions cut 0 bases from V and 4 bases from J, with 13 bases between. The CDR3 reads CASSQEGEPGYEQYF. The CDR3 DNA reads TGCGCCAGCAGCCAAGAAGGTGAGCCAGGGTACGAGCAGTACTTC.

The genes are TRBV25-1 and TRBJ1-2; 7 bases line up with TRBD1. Germline assignment: CDR1 MGHDK and CDR2 SYGVNS. J was trimmed by 7 bases and V by 6 bases; bases with no gene match: 8. CDR3 length: 13 amino acids. The chain's CDR3 is CASRPDRVGGYTF. The CDR3 region has the DNA TGTGCCAGCAGGCCTGACAGGGTTGGTGGCTACACCTTC.

This clonotype came up a few times. The gene calls are TRBV3-1 and TRBJ2-1; 11 bases are a match to TRBD2. The ends lost 6 bases at V and 0 bases at J; junction bases unmatched: 10. CDR1 is LGHDT, CDR2 YNNKEL, per germline (reference sequence). This CDR3 comprises 18 residues. CDR3 nucleotides: TGTGCCAGCAGTCCTCTAGCGGGAGGCTCGAGCTCCTACAATGAGCAGTTCTTC. As protein: CASSPLAGGSSSYNEQFF.

The sample holds a few counts of this clonotype. This rearrangement joins TRBV5-6 to TRBJ2-5, with TRBD1 identical over 8 bases. The germline V gene has CDR1 SGHDT and CDR2 YYEEEE. The CDR3 contains 16 residues. V lost 3 bases and J lost 4; bases outside the gene matches: 11. CDR3 nucleotide sequence: TGTGCCAGCAGCTGCAAGACCGGGACAGGCCTAGAGACCCAGTACTTC. It translates to CASSCKTGTGLETQYF.

The J gene is TRBJ2-1, the V gene TRBV14, with D unresolved. Looked up from germline, CDR1 is SGHDN and CDR2 is FVKESK. Trimming took off 4 bases at V and 7 bases at J, with 11 bases between the two ends. This CDR3 has 13 residues. The CDR3 protein is CASSLGIINEQFF. The CDR3 DNA reads TGTGCCAGCAGCCTGGGTATCATAAATGAGCAGTTCTTC. Full variable domain (missing parts from reference TRBV14 and TRBJ2-1): EAGVTQFPSHSVIEKGQTVTLRCDPISGHDNLYWYRRVMGKEIKFLLHFVKESKQDESGMPNNRFLAERTGGTYSTLKVQPAELEDSGVYFCASSLGIINEQFFGPGTRLTVL.

This clonotype was seen a handful of times. This chain links TRBV28 with TRBJ2-5, with a weak D call TRBD1 (5 bases). Germline CDR1 reads MDHEN; CDR2 reads SYDVKM. The CDR3 is 15 residues long. The V end was cut by 0 bases, the J end by 4 bases, with 12 bases between. The CDR3 bases are TGTGCCAGCAGTTTATGGCAGGGATTAGGAGAGACCCAGTACTTC. This codes for CASSLWQGLGETQYF.

The chain combines TRBV4-3 with TRBJ1-6; no definite D call. V lost 1 base, J lost 6 bases, and 7 bases lay in between. CDR3 size: 14 residues. CDR1 and CDR2 (germline): LGHNA, YSLEER. CDR3 DNA sequence: TGCGCCAGCAGCCAAGGGGCCTCTAATTCACCCCTCCACTTT. Protein product: CASSQGASNSPLHF.

This clonotype occurred once. This chain links TRBV4-3 with TRBJ1-2; a weak D match, TRBD1 (6 bases). Germline V lookup: CDR1 LGHNA, CDR2 YSLEER. This CDR3 region has 15 residues. Deletions cut 0 bases from V and 3 bases from J, with 11 bases between. CDR3 sequence reads: CASSQDWGLYYGYTF. CDR3 nucleotides: TGCGCCAGCAGCCAAGATTGGGGGCTTTACTATGGCTACACCTTC.

This clonotype occurred a few times. The chain is built from TRBV7-9 and TRBJ1-1; TRBD1 matches at 11 bases. The CDR3 runs to 17 residues. The junction had 7 bases not matched to a gene; V was cut back by 0 bases and J by 4 bases. In germline, CDR1 is SEHNR, CDR2 FQNEAQ (reference sequence). CDR3 amino acids: CASSLALRDRGSTEAFF. CDR3 nucleotides: TGTGCCAGCAGCTTAGCGCTGCGGGACAGGGGGAGCACTGAAGCTTTCTTT.

The chain uses TRBV12-3 or TRBV12-4 and TRBJ2-3, with D hard to call. The CDR3 contains 11 residues. V shed 4 bases and J shed 6 bases, with 5 bases lying between them. CDR3 in amino acids: CASSYMDTQYF. The CDR3 DNA is TGTGCCAGCAGTTACATGGATACGCAGTATTTT.

A few counts support this clonotype. This rearrangement joins TRBV28 to TRBJ1-2; no definite D call. The CDR3 length is 12 residues. Trimming removed 11 bases from V and 8 bases from J, with 18 bases in between. Germline V gene sequence: CDR1 MDHEN, CDR2 SYDVKM. CDR3 loop: CASLRPEKGYTF. In DNA form, the CDR3 reads TGTGCCTCGCTTAGGCCTGAGAAGGGCTACACCTTC.

J is TRBJ2-2 and V is TRBV20-1; D not certain. This CDR3 spans 14 amino acids. Per the germline V gene, CDR1 is DFQATT and CDR2 is SNEGSKA (reference sequence). Trimming left V 1 base short and J 1 base short, with 7 bases between. The CDR3 protein is CSARVGQNTGELFF. The CDR3 region has the DNA TGCAGTGCTAGAGTCGGGCAGAACACCGGGGAGCTGTTTTTT.

This clonotype came up a few times. The chain employs TRBV20-1 and TRBJ2-7; D gene ambiguous. The CDR3 spans 13 residues. CDR1 is DFQATT and CDR2 is SNEGSKA in the germline V gene (reference sequence). Trimming shortened V by 6 bases and J by 3 bases, and 15 bases separated the two germline ends. For the CDR3, the DNA is TGCAGTGCCCAAACCGGTAGTAGCTACGAGCAGTACTTC. The encoded protein is CSAQTGSSYEQYF.

Comment on this clonotype: The germline gene is not matched at one end of the junction; a read error may be the cause. The rearrangement uses TRBV29-1 and TRBJ2-4; the D gene is possibly TRBD1 (5 bases). The length of the CDR3 is 14 residues. Germline V gene lookup returns CDR1 SQVTM and CDR2 ANQGSEA. The CDR3: CRSAVQGAKHIQYF. The CDR3 DNA reads TGCAGGAGTGCTGTCCAAGGGGCCAAACACATTCAGTACTTC.

This clonotype turned up a few times. The rearrangement joins TRBV6-5 to TRBJ1-5, with D unresolved. The CDR3 runs 16 residues. V was clipped by 2 bases and J by 0 bases, with 11 bases between them. Germline loops: CDR1 MNHEY, CDR2 SVGAGI. CDR3 region: CASSYTWGDSNQPQHF. The CDR3 coding sequence is TGTGCCAGCAGTTACACCTGGGGAGATAGCAATCAGCCCCAGCATTTT.

The V call is TRBV20-1, the J call TRBJ2-1; D possibly corresponds to TRBD1 (6 bases). The CDR3 runs to 17 residues. Germline CDR1 is DFQATT and CDR2 is SNEGSKA (reference sequence). V lost 1 base to trimming and J lost 0 bases, with 16 bases between them. The CDR3 bases are TGCAGTGCTAGAGCGCAGGGGCGGGCCCTCTCCTACAATGAGCAGTTCTTC. Its translation: CSARAQGRALSYNEQFF.